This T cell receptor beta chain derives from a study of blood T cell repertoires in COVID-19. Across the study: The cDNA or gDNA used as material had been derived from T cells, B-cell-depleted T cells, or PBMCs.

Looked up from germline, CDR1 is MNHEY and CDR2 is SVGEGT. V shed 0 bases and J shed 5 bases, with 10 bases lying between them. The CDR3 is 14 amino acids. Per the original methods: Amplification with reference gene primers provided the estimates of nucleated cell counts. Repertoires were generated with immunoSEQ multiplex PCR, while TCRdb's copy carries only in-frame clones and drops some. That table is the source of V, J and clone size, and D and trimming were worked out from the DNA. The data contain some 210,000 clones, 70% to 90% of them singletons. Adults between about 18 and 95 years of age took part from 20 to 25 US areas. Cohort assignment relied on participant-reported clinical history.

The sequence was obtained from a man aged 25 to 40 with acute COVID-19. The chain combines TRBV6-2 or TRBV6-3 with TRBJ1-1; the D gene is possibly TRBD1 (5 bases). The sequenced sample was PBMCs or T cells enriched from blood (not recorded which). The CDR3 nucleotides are TGTGCCAGCAGTTACTCGGTTCAGGGAACTGAAGCTTTCTTT. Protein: CASSYSVQGTEAFF.